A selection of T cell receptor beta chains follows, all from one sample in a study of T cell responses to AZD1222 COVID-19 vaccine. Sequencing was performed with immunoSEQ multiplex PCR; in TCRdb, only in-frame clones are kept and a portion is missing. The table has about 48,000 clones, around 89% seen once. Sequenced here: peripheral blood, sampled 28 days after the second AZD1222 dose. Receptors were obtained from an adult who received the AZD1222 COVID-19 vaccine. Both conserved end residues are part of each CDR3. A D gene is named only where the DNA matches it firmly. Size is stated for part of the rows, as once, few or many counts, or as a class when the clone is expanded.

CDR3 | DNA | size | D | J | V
CATRGAPTYEQYF | TGTGCCACCCGAGGGGCCCCTACCTACGAGCAGTACTTC | NA | NA | TRBJ2-7 | TRBV28
CASSPPAGTRGEQYF | TGTGCCAGCTCACCACCGGCAGGAACTCGTGGCGAGCAGTACTTC | NA | NA | TRBJ2-7 | TRBV18
CASSFPRTSGEETQYF | TGTGCCAGCAGTTTCCCCCGGACTAGCGGAGAAGAGACCCAGTACTTC | NA | TRBD2 | TRBJ2-5 | TRBV2
CAISLDSGWYEQYF | TGTGCCATCAGCCTAGATTCAGGGTGGTACGAGCAGTACTTC | NA | NA | TRBJ2-7 | TRBV10-3
CASTWSSGNTIYF | TGTGCCAGCACATGGAGCTCTGGAAACACCATATATTTT | NA | NA | TRBJ1-3 | TRBV19
CASSQRLAGGPYNEQFF | TGTGCCAGCAGCCAGAGACTAGCGGGGGGGCCTTACAATGAGCAGTTCTTC | NA | TRBD2 | TRBJ2-1 | TRBV9
CASSTGGTEAFF | TGTGCCAGCAGCACCGGCGGTACTGAAGCTTTCTTT | NA | NA | TRBJ1-1 | TRBV5-8
CASSPGLAGGLETQYF | TGTGCCAGCAGTCCGGGACTAGCGGGAGGGCTGGAGACCCAGTACTTC | NA | TRBD2 | TRBJ2-5 | TRBV6-2/TRBV6-3
CASSKDWVDYGYTF | TGTGCCAGTAGTAAGGACTGGGTTGACTATGGCTACACCTTC | NA | NA | TRBJ1-2 | TRBV19
CASSQDRDTMGQYF | TGCGCCAGCAGCCAAGACCGGGACACAATGGGGCAGTACTTC | NA | NA | TRBJ2-7 | TRBV4-3
CASRTGLANTEAFF | TGCGCCAGCCGGACAGGGCTGGCGAACACTGAAGCTTTCTTT | NA | TRBD1 | TRBJ1-1 | TRBV5-1
CASSFSVNQPQHF | TGTGCCAGCAGTTTCTCTGTAAATCAGCCCCAGCATTTT | NA | NA | TRBJ1-5 | TRBV28
CASSETGNQPQHF | TGTGCCAGCAGTGAGACAGGGAATCAGCCCCAGCATTTT | NA | TRBD1 | TRBJ1-5 | TRBV6-1
CASSLAVSGQGAYEQYF | TGTGCCAGCAGCTTGGCCGTTTCTGGGCAGGGGGCTTACGAGCAGTACTTC | few | TRBD1 | TRBJ2-7 | TRBV5-5
CASRQGSPTEAFF | TGTGCCAGCCGCCAGGGGTCCCCCACTGAAGCTTTCTTT | NA | NA | TRBJ1-1 | TRBV28
CASSPDRVRNSPLHF | TGTGCCAGCAGTCCGGACAGGGTCCGTAATTCACCCCTCCACTTT | NA | TRBD1 | TRBJ1-6 | TRBV6-5
CASGLPKGTSGQRNIQYF | TGTGCTAGTGGTTTGCCAAAGGGTACTAGCGGTCAGAGGAACATTCAGTACTTC | NA | TRBD2 | TRBJ2-4 | TRBV12-5
CASSLSIRKRYGYTF | TGTGCCAGCAGCTTAAGTATCCGGAAGAGGTATGGCTACACCTTC | medium-sized | NA | TRBJ1-2 | TRBV11-3
CASSYLGQHSYEQYF | TGTGCCAGCAGTTACCTCGGACAGCACTCCTACGAGCAGTACTTC | once | NA | TRBJ2-7 | TRBV6-5
CASKRDGGYEQYF | TGTGCCAGCAAGCGAGACGGAGGATACGAGCAGTACTTC | NA | NA | TRBJ2-7 | TRBV6-5
CASSPPGGGELFF | TGTGCCAGCAGCCCCCCCGGGGGCGGGGAGCTGTTTTTT | few | NA | TRBJ2-2 | TRBV5-4
CASSSPGATRTSGRAGGELFF | TGCGCCAGCAGCTCCCCAGGAGCCACCAGGACTAGCGGGAGGGCCGGCGGGGAGCTGTTTTTT | NA | TRBD2 | TRBJ2-2 | TRBV5-1
CASSSGSSYEQYF | TGTGCCAGCAGTTCAGGGAGCTCCTACGAGCAGTACTTC | NA | NA | TRBJ2-7 | TRBV28
CASTSYSYGYTF | TGCGCCAGCACGTCCTACAGCTATGGCTACACCTTC | NA | NA | TRBJ1-2 | TRBV23-1
CASSYWGHPSGNTIYF | TGTGCCAGCAGCTATTGGGGCCATCCCTCTGGAAACACCATATATTTT | NA | NA | TRBJ1-3 | TRBV7-9
CASSRAWGLRETQYF | TGTGCCAGCAGCCGAGCGTGGGGGTTGAGGGAGACCCAGTACTTC | NA | NA | TRBJ2-5 | TRBV9
CSVGVQPNMNTEAFF | TGCAGCGTTGGTGTTCAGCCGAATATGAACACTGAAGCTTTCTTT | NA | NA | TRBJ1-1 | TRBV29-1
CASSMSAGFSGNTIYF | TGTGCCAGCAGCATGTCAGCGGGGTTCTCTGGAAACACCATATATTTT | once | NA | TRBJ1-3 | TRBV6-2/TRBV6-3
CASSLTGTTEAFF | TGTGCCAGCAGCTTAACTGGGACCACTGAAGCTTTCTTT | NA | NA | TRBJ1-1 | TRBV11-2
CASSDLQGTNTEAFF | TGCGCCAGCAGCGACCTCCAGGGGACGAACACTGAAGCTTTCTTT | NA | NA | TRBJ1-1 | TRBV5-1
CASSQGPGSGNTIYF | TGCGCCAGCAGCCAAGGGCCAGGGAGTGGAAACACCATATATTTT | NA | NA | TRBJ1-3 | TRBV4-1
CASSLALTTEQFF | TGTGCCAGCAGCTTAGCGCTTACTACCGAGCAGTTCTTC | NA | NA | TRBJ2-1 | TRBV7-9
CATSDSPGGEENGYTF | TGTGCCACCAGTGATTCCCCAGGGGGCGAGGAAAATGGCTACACCTTC | once | TRBD1 | TRBJ1-2 | TRBV24-1
CASSKDVGSRGLNQKLFF | TGTGCCAGCAGCAAAGATGTCGGCAGCCGGGGGCTTAATCAAAAACTGTTTTTT | NA | NA | TRBJ1-4 | TRBV21-1
CASSQQDSNQPQHF | TGTGCCAGCTCACAACAGGATAGCAATCAGCCCCAGCATTTT | NA | NA | TRBJ1-5 | TRBV18
CASSLGGQGLVGEKLFF | TGCGCCAGCAGCTTGGGCGGACAGGGCCTAGTTGGAGAAAAACTGTTTTTT | once | TRBD1 | TRBJ1-4 | TRBV5-1
CASSLVKGLVNSPLHF | TGTGCCAGCAGCTTAGTCAAGGGCCTGGTTAATTCACCCCTCCACTTT | NA | NA | TRBJ1-6 | TRBV7-9
CATAKKDRGNTIYF | TGTGCCACCGCGAAGAAGGACAGAGGAAACACCATATATTTT | NA | NA | TRBJ1-3 | TRBV9
CASSSPWDGYEQYF | TGTGCCAGCAGTTCCCCCTGGGACGGCTACGAGCAGTACTTC | NA | NA | TRBJ2-7 | TRBV6-2/TRBV6-3
CASSPLAGGFGELFF | TGTGCCAGCAGCCCCCTAGCGGGGGGGTTCGGGGAGCTGTTTTTT | NA | TRBD2 | TRBJ2-2 | TRBV7-3
CASSARARLDEQYF | TGTGCCAGCTCAGCCCGGGCCAGACTCGACGAGCAGTACTTC | NA | NA | TRBJ2-7 | TRBV18
CASSQEADSSYEQYF | TGTGCCAGCAGCCAAGAAGCGGACAGCTCCTACGAGCAGTACTTC | NA | NA | TRBJ2-7 | TRBV4-2
CASSLRGPVWYTEAFF | TGTGCCAGCAGCTTAAGGGGTCCTGTTTGGTACACTGAAGCTTTCTTT | NA | NA | TRBJ1-1 | TRBV7-9
CASSLRSQANEKLFF | TGTGCCAGCTCACTCAGAAGTCAGGCTAATGAAAAACTGTTTTTT | NA | NA | TRBJ1-4 | TRBV18
CASRLDKTSTDTQYF | TGTGCCAGCAGACTAGACAAGACTAGCACAGATACGCAGTATTTT | NA | NA | TRBJ2-3 | TRBV11-2
CASGQEDQYF | TGTGCTAGTGGCCAAGAGGACCAGTACTTC | NA | NA | TRBJ2-5 | TRBV12-5
CASSPGGSRREKLFF | TGTGCCAGCAGCCCAGGGGGAAGCCGGCGGGAAAAACTGTTTTTT | NA | TRBD1 | TRBJ1-4 | TRBV5-6
CASSDVMNTEAFF | TGTGCCAGCAGTGATGTGATGAACACTGAAGCTTTCTTT | NA | NA | TRBJ1-1 | TRBV25-1
CASSLVPSSYEQYF | TGTGCCAGCAGTTTAGTCCCAAGCTCCTACGAGCAGTACTTC | NA | NA | TRBJ2-7 | TRBV28
CASSFRLRVETQYF | TGTGCCAGCAGCTTTCGACTCCGAGTAGAGACCCAGTACTTC | NA | NA | TRBJ2-5 | TRBV7-9
CASSTGVYEQYF | TGTGCCAGCTCTACAGGGGTTTACGAGCAGTACTTC | NA | TRBD1 | TRBJ2-7 | TRBV18
CASSLVPIRGSSYNEQFF | TGTGCCAGCAGCTTAGTTCCAATCAGGGGAAGCTCCTACAATGAGCAGTTCTTC | NA | NA | TRBJ2-1 | TRBV7-9
CSASDRAGTEAFF | TGCAGTGCTAGTGACAGGGCGGGCACTGAAGCTTTCTTT | once | TRBD1 | TRBJ1-1 | TRBV20-1
CASSTRGGGLFF | TGTGCCAGCAGCACGCGCGGCGGAGGACTGTTTTTT | NA | NA | TRBJ1-4 | TRBV5-8
CASSLSTGRSGANVLTF | TGTGCCAGCAGTTTATCGACAGGGAGGTCTGGGGCCAACGTCCTGACTTTC | NA | NA | TRBJ2-6 | TRBV27